These 30 T cell receptor beta chains were sequenced from one sample in a study of cytomegalovirus exposure and HLA in healthy donors. 60 Vbeta and 13 Jbeta primers were used in PCR. Only in-frame clones appear in the TCRdb table, and some are missing; sequencing was by immunoSEQ multiplex PCR. The repertoire includes around 140,000 clones, approximately 64% of them detected once, and less than 3% sits in the top ten. Sequencing was done on a sample of PBMCs. The origin of the receptors is a middle-aged woman in good health and CMV-seronegative.

On this clone: The sample has other DNA sequences that encode this CDR3 too. This rearrangement joins TRBV18 to TRBJ1-2; 9 positions agree with TRBD1. Germline V gene data show CDR1 as KGHSH and CDR2 as LQKENI. V trimming: 1 base; J trimming: 8 bases; junction bases outside the gene matches: 2. This CDR3 comprises 13 residues. Here the CDR3 reads CASSPRQGGGYTF. In DNA, the CDR3 is TGTGCCAGCTCACCACGACAGGGGGGAGGCTACACCTTC.

This clone was seen just once. This chain joins TRBV6-4 and TRBJ1-2; 8 nucleotides match TRBD1. The CDR3 totals 13 residues. CDR1 is MRHNA, CDR2 SNTAGT, per germline. The V and J ends lost 8 bases and 7 bases, in that order; junction bases with no gene match: 9. For the CDR3, the DNA is TGTGCCAGCTCCCCGACAGGGGCGGGTGGCTACACCTTC. Translated, it gives CASSPTGAGGYTF.

This chain connects TRBV19 to TRBJ2-1; TRBD2 matches at 8 bases. The V gene's germline CDR1 is LNHDA and CDR2 SQIVND (reference sequence). The V and J ends lost 4 bases and 12 bases, in that order; junction bases with no gene match: 5. This CDR3 spans 12 amino acids. CDR3 coding DNA: TGTGCCAGTAGTACGGGGGGGGCCCCGCAGTTCTTC. This translates into CASSTGGAPQFF.

The rearrangement uses TRBV9 and TRBJ2-1; 7 nucleotides match TRBD2. V trimming: 3 bases; J trimming: 0 bases; junction bases outside the gene matches: 6. The CDR3 contains 16 residues. Germline-derived CDR1 and CDR2 are SGDLS and YYNGEE. The CDR3 region is CASSALGGSSYNEQFF. In nucleotides, the CDR3 is TGTGCCAGCAGCGCACTGGGGGGGAGCTCCTACAATGAGCAGTTCTTC. Drawing the rest from reference TRBV9 and TRBJ2-1, the complete variable domain is DSGVTQTPKHLITATGQRVTLRCSPRSGDLSVYWYQQSLDQGLQFLIQYYNGEERAKGNILERFSAQQFPDLHSELNLSSLELGDSALYFCASSALGGSSYNEQFFGPGTRLTVL.

The chain employs TRBV5-1 and TRBJ1-1, with D possibly matching TRBD1 (6 bases). The CDR3 loop spans 14 amino acids. V was trimmed by 5 bases and J by 2 bases, leaving 13 bases between them. The germline gives CDR1 SGHRS, CDR2 YFSETQ. The CDR3 here is CASRPMGANTEAFF. CDR3 nucleotide sequence: TGCGCCAGCAGACCCATGGGGGCCAACACTGAAGCTTTCTTT.

The chain combines TRBV9 with TRBJ2-2, with D tentatively TRBD1 (5 bases). Germline assignment: CDR1 SGDLS and CDR2 YYNGEE. Trimming took off 2 bases at V and 3 bases at J, with 11 bases between the two ends. There are 15 residues in the CDR3. The CDR3 reads CASSVDQGYTGELFF. Written as DNA, the CDR3 is TGTGCCAGCAGCGTCGATCAGGGTTACACCGGGGAGCTGTTTTTT.

The chain carries TRBV7-2 and TRBJ1-5, with a weak D call TRBD1 (5 bases). CDR3 length equals 13 residues. Trimming took off 4 bases at V and 6 bases at J, with 10 bases between the two ends. Germline V gene data show CDR1 as SGHTA and CDR2 as FQGNSA. The CDR3 bases are TGTGCCAGCAGCTCCGACGGGGGTCAGCCCCAGCATTTT. It codes for CASSSDGGQPQHF. Drawing the rest from reference TRBV7-2 and TRBJ1-5, the complete variable domain is GAGVSQSPSNKVTEKGKDVELRCDPISGHTALYWYRQSLGQGLEFLIYFQGNSAPDKSGLPSDRFSAERTGGSVSTLTIQRTQQEDSAVYLCASSSDGGQPQHFGDGTRLSIL.

The count of this clone is one. The gene calls are TRBV6-5 and TRBJ1-3; 9 bases agree with TRBD1. The CDR3 is made up of 15 amino acids. V dropped 6 bases and J dropped 4; count of bases not matched to a gene: 7. CDR1 and CDR2 from the germline V gene are MNHEY and SVGAGI. Here the CDR3 reads CASRPTGGRGNTIYF. In DNA form, the CDR3 reads TGTGCCAGCAGACCCACAGGGGGCCGGGGAAACACCATATATTTT.

The table lists this clone with a few counts. The chain has TRBV16 and TRBJ1-4; 8 nucleotides line up with TRBD1. From germline, CDR1 is KGHSY and CDR2 FQNENV. This CDR3 is built from 15 residues. The V and J ends lost 0 bases and 7 bases, in that order; junction bases with no gene match: 4. The CDR3 nucleotides are TGTGCCAGCAGCCAATCGGCAGGGGGCGGTGAAAAACTGTTTTTT. It specifies CASSQSAGGGEKLFF.

The CDR3 region is CASSSLPGTSGKETQYF. The CDR3 DNA reads as TGTGCCAGCAGTTCATTACCCGGGACTAGCGGGAAAGAGACCCAGTACTTC. The chain links TRBV2 to TRBJ2-5; TRBD2 aligns across 13 bases. The CDR3 runs to 17 residues. Germline V gene lookup returns CDR1 SNHLY and CDR2 FYNNEI. With V trimmed by 5 bases and J by 3 bases, 9 bases remained unmatched.

This chain uses TRBV5-1 with TRBJ1-4; D might be TRBD1 (6 bases). The CDR3 runs 15 residues. Trimming left V 3 bases short and J 7 bases short, with 16 bases between. Germline loops: CDR1 SGHRS, CDR2 YFSETQ. The CDR3 region has the DNA TGCGCCAGCAGCTCCTCTGGGGGGGCCGGTGAAAAACTGTTTTTT. Translating it yields CASSSSGGAGEKLFF.

The V and J genes are TRBV7-8 and TRBJ1-2, with a possible D match to TRBD1 (5 bases). Germline-derived CDR1 and CDR2 are SGHVS and FQNEAQ. Trimming removed 1 base at V and 10 bases at J, with 16 bases between. This CDR3 region has 14 residues. The DNA of the CDR3 is TGTGCCAGCAGCTTAGTGTGGGCAGGGATTCCCTACACCTTC. Its protein product is CASSLVWAGIPYTF. Full variable domain (missing parts from reference TRBV7-8 and TRBJ1-2): GAGVSQSPRYKVAKRGQDVALRCDPISGHVSLFWYQQALGQGPEFLTYFQNEAQLDKSGLPSDRFFAERPEGSVSTLKIQRTQQEDSAVYLCASSLVWAGIPYTFGSGTRLTVV.

The chain combines TRBV27 with TRBJ1-2; 9 bases are shared with TRBD1. Germline V gene lookup returns CDR1 MNHEY and CDR2 SMNVEV (reference sequence). CDR3 length: 15 residues. V shed 4 bases, J shed 2 bases, and the junction held 5 bases outside the gene matches. The CDR3 DNA is TGTGCCAGCAGTTCTCCGGGACAGGGAAACTATGGCTACACCTTC. This sequence encodes CASSSPGQGNYGYTF.

The V gene is TRBV4-3, the J gene TRBJ2-3, with 7 bases fitting TRBD2. Germline CDR1 reads LGHNA; CDR2 reads YSLEER. The CDR3 is 16 residues long. V lost 0 bases, J lost 2 bases, and 5 bases stayed unmatched. The DNA of the CDR3 is TGCGCCAGCAGCCAAGATCCGGGAGGTAACACAGATACGCAGTATTTT. This translates into CASSQDPGGNTDTQYF.

The chain combines TRBV10-1 with TRBJ1-2, with a tentative D call TRBD1 (5 bases). Per germline, CDR1 WNHNN and CDR2 SYGVQD (reference sequence). With 8 bases removed from V and 4 bases from J, the gap between germline ends came to 11 bases. CDR3 size: 12 residues. CDR3 loop: CASDRKSYGYTF. CDR3 DNA: TGCGCCAGCGACAGAAAGTCCTATGGCTACACCTTC.

There are a few counts of this clone. This chain connects TRBV30 to TRBJ1-2, with a possible D match to TRBD1 (6 bases). Trimming shortened V by 1 base and J by 6 bases, and 9 bases separated the two germline ends. There are 12 residues in the CDR3. Germline values: CDR1 GTSNPN, CDR2 SVGIG (reference sequence). The CDR3 DNA is TGTGCCTGGAGTGCCACAGGGAATGGCTACACCTTC. Encoded protein: CAWSATGNGYTF.

The CDR3 protein is CASSLMEGQGSGYTF. CDR3 in DNA: TGTGCCAGCAGTTTAATGGAGGGACAGGGGTCTGGCTACACCTTC. The chain employs TRBV6-6 and TRBJ1-2; TRBD1 matches at 10 bases. CDR3 length: 15 residues. V was pared by 4 bases and J by 7 bases, with 9 bases of the junction left unmatched. CDR1 MNHNY and CDR2 SVGAGI come from the germline V gene (reference sequence).

The chain carries TRBV9 and TRBJ2-7, with 8 bases identical to TRBD2. CDR1 and CDR2 from the germline V gene are SGDLS and YYNGEE. CDR3 length: 15 amino acids. Germline trimming cut 1 base from V and 2 bases from J; bases unmatched to any gene: 5. The CDR3, as DNA: TGTGCCAGCAGCGTAACTAGCGGCCCTACCTACGAGCAGTACTTC. Translated: CASSVTSGPTYEQYF.

The chain combines TRBV5-1 with TRBJ1-1, with a possible D match to TRBD1 (6 bases). CDR1 is SGHRS and CDR2 is YFSETQ in the germline V gene. CDR3 length equals 14 residues. V shed 2 bases and J shed 1 base, with 9 bases lying between them. CDR3 region: CASSFTTGNTEAFF. The CDR3 coding sequence is TGCGCCAGCAGCTTCACGACAGGGAACACTGAAGCTTTCTTT. Full variable domain (remainder filled in from reference TRBV5-1 and TRBJ1-1): KAGVTQTPRYLIKTRGQQVTLSCSPISGHRSVSWYQQTPGQGLQFLFEYFSETQRNKGNFPGRFSGRQFSNSRSEMNVSTLELGDSALYLCASSFTTGNTEAFFGQGTRLTVV.

The rearrangement uses TRBV19 and TRBJ2-3; 10 bases are shared with TRBD1. Germline V lookup: CDR1 LNHDA, CDR2 SQIVND (reference sequence). Germline trimming cut 5 bases from V and 6 bases from J; bases unmatched to any gene: 11. The CDR3 runs 16 residues. CDR3 DNA sequence: TGTGCCAGTAGTGGAGCAGCCGGGACAGGGGTCGATACGCAGTATTTT. Its protein product is CASSGAAGTGVDTQYF.

The V call is TRBV30, the J call TRBJ2-1, with D tentatively TRBD2 (6 bases). Trimming took off 2 bases at V and 1 base at J, with 9 bases between the two ends. CDR3 size: 14 residues. The germline V gene has CDR1 GTSNPN and CDR2 SVGIG (reference sequence). This CDR3 reads CAWSPGGSYNEQFF. CDR3 DNA sequence: TGTGCCTGGAGTCCCGGGGGATCCTACAATGAGCAGTTCTTC.

This clone was counted only a few times. The V call is TRBV10-1, the J call TRBJ2-3; 7 bases map to TRBD1. V lost 3 bases to trimming and J lost 4 bases; unmatched junction nucleotides: 4. Germline V lookup: CDR1 WNHNN, CDR2 SYGVQD (reference sequence). The CDR3 spans 14 residues. CDR3 in amino acids: CASSDTGDADTQYF. CDR3 coding DNA: TGCGCCAGCAGTGACACAGGGGACGCAGATACGCAGTATTTT.

This clone has only a few counts. The V call is TRBV30, the J call TRBJ2-7; 9 nucleotides align to TRBD1. Germline CDR1 GTSNPN, CDR2 SVGIG (reference sequence). The CDR3 covers 15 residues. The ends lost 2 bases at V and 3 bases at J; junction bases unmatched: 8. CDR3 coding DNA: TGTGCCTGGAGTCGCCCCGGGACAGGGATCTACGAGCAGTACTTC. Its protein product is CAWSRPGTGIYEQYF.

This clone was seen more than once but under ten times. This chain connects TRBV29-1 to TRBJ2-2; TRBD2 is a possible D gene (6 bases). The germline V gene encodes CDR1 SQVTM and CDR2 ANQGSEA. This CDR3 is 13 amino acids long. Trimming pared 5 bases from V and 5 bases from J, leaving 12 bases between. The CDR3 spells CSVSGDQTGELFF. The CDR3 nucleotides are TGCAGCGTTTCGGGGGATCAGACCGGGGAGCTGTTTTTT.

This clone was seen more than once but under ten times. CDR3 amino acids: CATLGGATDTQYF. The CDR3 coding sequence is TGTGCCACCTTGGGGGGGGCCACAGATACGCAGTATTTT. The chain couples TRBV2 to TRBJ2-3; TRBD2 might be the D (7 bases). The length of the CDR3 is 13 residues. Germline-derived CDR1 and CDR2 are SNHLY and FYNNEI. Trimming shortened V by 10 bases and J by 2 bases, and 13 bases separated the two germline ends.

The chain has TRBV6-1 and TRBJ1-3; D not resolved. Germline V gene data show CDR1 as MNHNS and CDR2 as SASEGT. V was trimmed by 7 bases and J by 2 bases, leaving 15 bases between them. The CDR3 is 15 amino acids. The CDR3 nucleotides read TGTGCCAGCACCCTCATAGCGTCAACTGGAAACACCATATATTTT. This translates into CASTLIASTGNTIYF.

This chain connects TRBV6-6 to TRBJ1-2, with TRBD1 matching over 9 bases. Trimming cost V 5 bases and J 4 bases; bases outside gene matches: 5. Germline V gene data show CDR1 as MNHNY and CDR2 as SVGAGI (reference sequence). The CDR3 spans 14 residues. Written as DNA, the CDR3 is TGTGCCAGCAGTGATCCGGGACAGGGCTATGGCTACACCTTC. Its translation: CASSDPGQGYGYTF.

This clone is a singleton in its sample. The chain employs TRBV11-2 and TRBJ1-2; D call uncertain. V shed 2 bases and J shed 2 bases, with 12 bases lying between them. The CDR3 totals 15 residues. The germline gives CDR1 SGHAT, CDR2 FQNNGV. CDR3 DNA: TGTGCCAGCAGCTTAACATTTGGTCAGAACTATGGCTACACCTTC. As protein: CASSLTFGQNYGYTF.

J is TRBJ1-1 and V is TRBV7-6; tentative D call: TRBD1 (5 bases). The CDR3 length is 13 residues. Germline lookup yields CDR1 SGHVS and CDR2 FNYEAQ. Between the trimmed V and J ends, which lost 6 bases and 5 bases, there was a span of 13 bases. The CDR3 protein is CASRLSQGTEAFF. CDR3 DNA sequence: TGTGCCAGCAGACTTTCTCAGGGTACTGAAGCTTTCTTT. Full variable domain (outside the CDR3, taken from reference TRBV7-6 and TRBJ1-1): GAGVSQSPRYKVTKRGQDVALRCDPISGHVSLYWYRQALGQGPEFLTYFNYEAQQDKSGLPNDRFSAERPEGSISTLTIQRTEQRDSAMYRCASRLSQGTEAFFGQGTRLTVV.

This sequence joins TRBV18 and TRBJ2-7, with unresolved D. This CDR3 has 13 residues. V was cut by 4 bases and J by 3 bases, with 10 bases left in between. Germline V CDR1 and CDR2: KGHSH, LQKENI. CDR3 protein: CASSRGLNYEQYF. The CDR3 coding sequence is TGTGCCAGCTCACGAGGTTTAAACTACGAGCAGTACTTC.